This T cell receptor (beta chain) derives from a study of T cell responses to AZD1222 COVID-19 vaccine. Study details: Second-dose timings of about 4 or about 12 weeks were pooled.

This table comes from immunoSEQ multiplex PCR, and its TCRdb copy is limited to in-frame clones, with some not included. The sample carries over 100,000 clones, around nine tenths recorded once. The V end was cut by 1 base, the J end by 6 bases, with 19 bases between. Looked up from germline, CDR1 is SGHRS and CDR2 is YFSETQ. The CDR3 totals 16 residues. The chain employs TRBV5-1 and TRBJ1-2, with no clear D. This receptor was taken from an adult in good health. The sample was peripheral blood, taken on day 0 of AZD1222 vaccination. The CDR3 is CASSLWIGRNMNGYTF. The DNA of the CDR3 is TGCGCCAGCAGCTTGTGGATAGGCAGGAATATGAATGGCTACACCTTC. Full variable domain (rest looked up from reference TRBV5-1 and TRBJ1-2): KAGVTQTPRYLIKTRGQQVTLSCSPISGHRSVSWYQQTPGQGLQFLFEYFSETQRNKGNFPGRFSGRQFSNSRSEMNVSTLELGDSALYLCASSLWIGRNMNGYTFGSGTRLTVV.